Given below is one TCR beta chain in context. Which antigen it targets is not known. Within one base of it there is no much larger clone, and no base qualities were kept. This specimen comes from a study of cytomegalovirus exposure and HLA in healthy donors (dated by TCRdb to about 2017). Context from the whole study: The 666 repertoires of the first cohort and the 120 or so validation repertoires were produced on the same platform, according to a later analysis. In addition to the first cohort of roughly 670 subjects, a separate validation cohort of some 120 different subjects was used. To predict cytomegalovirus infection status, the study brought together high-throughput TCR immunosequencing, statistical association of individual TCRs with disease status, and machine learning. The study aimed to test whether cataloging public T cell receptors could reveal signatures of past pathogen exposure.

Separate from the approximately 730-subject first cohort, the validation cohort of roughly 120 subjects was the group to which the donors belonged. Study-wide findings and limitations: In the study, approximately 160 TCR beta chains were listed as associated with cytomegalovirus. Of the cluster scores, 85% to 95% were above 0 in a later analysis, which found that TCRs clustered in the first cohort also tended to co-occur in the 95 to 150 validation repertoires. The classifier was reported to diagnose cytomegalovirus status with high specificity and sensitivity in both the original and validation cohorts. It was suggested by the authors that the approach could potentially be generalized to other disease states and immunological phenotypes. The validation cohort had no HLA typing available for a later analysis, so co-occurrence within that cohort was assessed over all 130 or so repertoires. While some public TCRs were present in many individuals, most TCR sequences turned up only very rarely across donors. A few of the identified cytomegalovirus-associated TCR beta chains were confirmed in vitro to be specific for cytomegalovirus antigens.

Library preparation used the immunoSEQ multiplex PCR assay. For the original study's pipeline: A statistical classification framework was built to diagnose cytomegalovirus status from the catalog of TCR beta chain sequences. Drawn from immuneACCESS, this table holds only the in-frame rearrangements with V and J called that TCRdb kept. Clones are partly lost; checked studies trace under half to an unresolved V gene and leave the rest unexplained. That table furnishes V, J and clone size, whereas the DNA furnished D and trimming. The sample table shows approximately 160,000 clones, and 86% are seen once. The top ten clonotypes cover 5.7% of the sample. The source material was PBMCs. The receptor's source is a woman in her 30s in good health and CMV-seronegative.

The CDR3 protein sequence reads: CSAKAGDYSYTF. The bases read TGCAGCGCCAAGGCGGGGGATTATAGCTACACCTTC. The chain was built from TRBV29-1 and TRBJ1-2, with TRBD1 as a weak D call on 5 bases. V gives up 7 bases and J gives up 9 bases, and the segment between their germline ends measures 18 bases. From the germline V gene, CDR1 is SQVTM and CDR2 is ANQGSEA. Including cysteine and phenylalanine, the CDR3 has 12 amino acids. CDR3 DNA is the only sequence kept; it has 36 bases, read in frame from the first base.